Below, 30 T cell receptor beta chains from the same sample are listed, as sequenced in a study of low-dose radiotherapy and immunotherapy resistance in tumors. TRAV- and TRBV-specific primers primed first-strand cDNA, covering alpha and beta chains. With a constant-region primer and a V-primer adapter, TCRs were subjected to roughly 20 PCR cycles of amplification. TCRdb itself ran the reads through MiXCR, one entry per CDR3 protein. The sample holds under 90,000 distinct CDR3 sequences, around 17% seen once. Time point: before trial treatment. This specimen was PBMCs, taken before treatment. Every receptor here comes from a male donor with prostate cancer.

This clonotype has at least ten counts. The V and J genes are TRBV5-1 and TRBJ1-2; possibly TRBD1 for D (5 bases). The V end was cut by 4 bases, the J end by 4 bases, with 17 bases between. This CDR3 spans 15 amino acids. Germline V gene lookup returns CDR1 SGHRS and CDR2 YFSETQ. The CDR3 region is CASSPREYEGYGYTF. The CDR3 DNA sequence: TGCGCCAGCAGCCCCAGGGAATACGAAGGCTATGGCTACACCTTC. The whole variable domain, remainder taken from reference TRBV5-1 and TRBJ1-2, is KAGVTQTPRYLIKTRGQQVTLSCSPISGHRSVSWYQQTPGQGLQFLFEYFSETQRNKGNFPGRFSGRQFSNSRSEMNVSTLELGDSALYLCASSPREYEGYGYTFGSGTRLTVV.

This clonotype was seen repeatedly, ten times or more. The chain is built from TRBV19 and TRBJ1-5; perhaps TRBD1 as D (6 bases). Germline CDR1 reads LNHDA; CDR2 reads SQIVND (reference sequence). This CDR3 is 16 amino acids long. The germline V and J ends were trimmed by 5 bases and 3 bases, with 17 bases remaining between them. The CDR3 here is CASSQGRGVNNQPQHF. For the CDR3, the DNA is TGTGCCAGTAGTCAGGGGAGGGGGGTGAACAATCAGCCCCAGCATTTT.

The chain joins TRBV20-1 to TRBJ2-1; 7 bases fit TRBD1. The CDR3 runs 14 residues. After removal of 3 bases from V and 6 bases from J, the junction contained 8 bases not matched to a gene. Germline loops: CDR1 DFQATT, CDR2 SNEGSKA (reference sequence). In DNA, the CDR3 is TGCAGTGCTAGTGAGGGGGCTTCGGGCAATGAGCAGTTCTTC. Translating gives CSASEGASGNEQFF.

This clonotype was found many times. This chain uses TRBV19 with TRBJ2-7; 8 bases align to TRBD1. Germline CDR1 and CDR2: LNHDA and SQIVND (reference sequence). The CDR3 sequence is 15 residues long. J was trimmed by 3 bases and V by 3 bases; bases with no gene match: 7. This chain's CDR3 is CASSIGQGLGYEQYF. The CDR3 DNA sequence: TGTGCCAGTAGTATCGGACAGGGCCTAGGCTACGAGCAGTACTTC.

The table lists this clonotype with many counts. The chain couples TRBV2 to TRBJ2-5, with D hard to call. The ends were cut back, 3 bases at V and 5 bases at J, with 4 bases in the middle. This CDR3 is built from 11 residues. Germline CDR1 is SNHLY and CDR2 is FYNNEI. The CDR3 is CASSDWETQYF. As DNA, the CDR3 is TGTGCCAGCAGTGATTGGGAGACCCAGTACTTC.

This clonotype was counted many times. The missing conserved phenylalanine or tryptophan at the end of this CDR3 makes a read error likely. The DNA is left out, because the CDR3 cannot be placed on it with certainty; the CDR3 is given as TCRdb lists it. The V and J genes are TRBV6-2 or TRBV6-3 and TRBJ2-1; the D call of TRBD1 is as the table states it, not checked on the DNA. Including both end residues, the CDR3 is 12 amino acids long. Germline lookup yields CDR1 MNHEY and CDR2 SVGEGT. CDR3 region: CASTPGGGTIYV.

This clonotype was recorded many times. The rearrangement uses TRBV20-1 and TRBJ2-7, with 9 bases that match TRBD1. The CDR3 is 14 amino acids. Germline V gene data show CDR1 as DFQATT and CDR2 as SNEGSKA (reference sequence). V lost 6 bases to trimming and J lost 2 bases; unmatched junction nucleotides: 8. This chain's CDR3 is CSARDREIPYEQYF. The CDR3 DNA sequence: TGCAGTGCCAGGGACAGGGAAATCCCCTACGAGCAGTACTTC.

The chain uses TRBV12-3 or TRBV12-4 and TRBJ1-5; TRBD1 might be the D (6 bases). The CDR3 spans 14 residues. V gave up 6 bases and J gave up 3 bases, with 12 bases separating them. The DNA of the CDR3 is TGTGCCAGCAGCCGCGGACAGCCCAATCAGCCCCAGCATTTT. This translates into CASSRGQPNQPQHF.

Ten or more counts support this clonotype. V usage is TRBV9 and J usage is TRBJ2-3; 7 positions agree with TRBD2. The V gene's germline CDR1 is SGDLS and CDR2 YYNGEE. With V trimmed by 0 bases and J by 6 bases, 13 bases remained unmatched. CDR3 size: 17 residues. The CDR3 nucleotides read TGTGCCAGCAGCGTAGCTAACCCCCCGGGGGAGGGGGATACGCAGTATTTT. It yields the protein CASSVANPPGEGDTQYF.

This clonotype was counted between two and nine times. The V gene is TRBV2, the J gene TRBJ2-1; the D gene could be TRBD1 or TRBD2 (5 bases each). Trimming took 0 bases from V and 8 from J, leaving 11 bases between them. There are 14 residues in the CDR3. The germline V gene has CDR1 SNHLY and CDR2 FYNNEI. CDR3 DNA sequence: TGTGCCAGCAGTGAAGCCGGGGCGAGGGATGAGCAGTTCTTC. Its protein product is CASSEAGARDEQFF.

This clonotype was seen ten or more times. The chain employs TRBV11-2 and TRBJ1-4; 7 bases fit TRBD1. This CDR3 region has 17 residues. Germline values: CDR1 SGHAT, CDR2 FQNNGV. V was clipped by 2 bases and J by 7 bases; unmatched bases: 13. The CDR3 protein is CASSLSAGTARGEKLFF. CDR3 DNA sequence: TGTGCCAGCAGCTTAAGTGCCGGGACAGCTAGAGGTGAAAAACTGTTTTTT.

Ten or more counts support this clonotype. The CDR3 coding sequence is TGTGCCAGCATGGGCCCCGTAAACATTCAGTACTTC. Its protein product is CASMGPVNIQYF. The J gene is TRBJ2-4, the V gene TRBV11-3; D is undetermined. Per the germline V gene, CDR1 is SGHNT and CDR2 is YENEEA. V lost 7 bases and J 6 bases, leaving 10 bases between the germline ends. The CDR3 runs to 12 residues. The whole variable domain, remainder taken from reference TRBV11-3 and TRBJ2-4, is EAGVVQSPRYKIIEKKQPVAFWCNPISGHNTLYWYLQNLGQGPELLIRYENEEAVDDSQLPKDRFSAERLKGVDSTLKIQPAELGDSAVYLCASMGPVNIQYFGAGTRLSVL.

This clonotype came up many times. This chain connects TRBV1 to TRBJ2-1; the DNA was not compared with TRBD1, the D call given in the table. TRBV1 is termed a pseudogene. The CDR3 sequence is 14 residues long. CDR3 protein: CTSSHRGEINEQFF. The CDR3 nucleotides read TGCACCAGCAGCCATCGGGGCGAGATCAATGAGCAGTTCTTC.

As for this clonotype: Given a much more abundant clone one base away, this may be a read error. CDR3 sequence reads: CASRWTGEGYGYTF. In DNA form, the CDR3 reads TGTGCCAGCAGATGGACAGGGGAGGGCTATGGCTACACCTTC. The rearrangement uses TRBV12-3 or TRBV12-4 and TRBJ1-2, with 9 positions matching TRBD1. The CDR3 is made up of 14 amino acids. After removal of 6 bases from V and 4 bases from J, the junction contained 6 bases not matched to a gene.

This clonotype has ten or more counts. CDR3 nucleotides: TGCGCCAGCAGCCCCCCGTCGACGGACAATGAGCAGTTCTTC. This translates into CASSPPSTDNEQFF. This chain joins TRBV4-1 and TRBJ2-1; D remains unclear. The V and J ends lost 4 bases and 5 bases respectively, with 12 bases between them. Germline CDR1 MGHRA, CDR2 YSYEKL. The CDR3 has 14 residues.

This clonotype has at least ten counts. V gene TRBV5-5 combines with J gene TRBJ2-2; unclear D gene. The V end lost 4 bases, the J end lost 1 base, and 11 bases lay between the germline ends. Germline loops: CDR1 SGHKS, CDR2 YYEKEE (reference sequence). This CDR3 region has 15 residues. CDR3 amino acids: CASSPWSENTGELFF. CDR3 sequence (DNA): TGTGCCAGCAGCCCCTGGTCAGAGAACACCGGGGAGCTGTTTTTT. The full variable domain, in which reference TRBV5-5 and TRBJ2-2 provide the parts outside the CDR3, is DAGVTQSPTHLIKTRGQQVTLRCSPISGHKSVSWYQQVLGQGPQFIFQYYEKEERGRGNFPDRFSARQFPNYSSELNVNALLLGDSALYLCASSPWSENTGELFFGEGSRLTVL.

This clonotype came up many times. J is TRBJ2-2 and V is TRBV20-1; possibly TRBD2 for D (5 bases). CDR1 and CDR2 (germline): DFQATT, SNEGSKA (reference sequence). The CDR3 covers 15 residues. Trimming removed 4 bases from V and 4 bases from J, with 16 bases in between. The CDR3: CSAKKPGISTGELFF. CDR3 bases: TGCAGTGCTAAAAAACCCGGGATCTCCACCGGGGAGCTGTTTTTT.

This clonotype has just one count. The genes are TRBV7-2 and TRBJ2-5; 7 bases match TRBD2. V was clipped by 9 bases and J by 3 bases; unmatched bases: 4. The CDR3 covers 12 residues. Germline V gives CDR1 SGHTA, CDR2 FQGNSA. CDR3 region: CASSGGEETQYF. CDR3 nucleotides: TGTGCCAGTTCGGGGGGTGAAGAGACCCAGTACTTC.

In this sample, this clonotype turned up many times. The chain couples TRBV2 to TRBJ1-2; D ambiguous. The germline V gene encodes CDR1 SNHLY and CDR2 FYNNEI. V lost 6 bases, J lost 4 bases, and 12 bases lay in between. The CDR3 extends over 13 amino acids. The CDR3 coding sequence is TGTGCCAGCAGGAGACTCCAGGTCTATGGCTACACCTTC. Its protein is CASRRLQVYGYTF.

This clonotype was counted between two and nine times. J is TRBJ2-3 and V is TRBV20-1, with 8 bases lining up with TRBD2. This CDR3 is 15 amino acids long. Germline V gene lookup returns CDR1 DFQATT and CDR2 SNEGSKA (reference sequence). V lost 4 bases, J lost 2 bases, and 8 bases stayed unmatched. In DNA form, the CDR3 reads TGCAGTGCTACTAGACTAGCGCCTGACACAGATACGCAGTATTTT. This translates into CSATRLAPDTDTQYF.

The gene calls are TRBV20-1 and TRBJ2-5; a weak D match, TRBD2 (8 bases). Trimming stripped 4 bases from V and 1 base from J, with 22 bases between. The CDR3 has 17 amino acids. Germline V lookup: CDR1 DFQATT, CDR2 SNEGSKA (reference sequence). This CDR3 reads CSATLAGLTGVQETQYF. The CDR3 DNA sequence: TGCAGTGCTACCTTAGCGGGGCTTACAGGGGTCCAAGAGACCCAGTACTTC.

This clonotype was recorded at least ten times. V gene TRBV12-3 or TRBV12-4 combines with J gene TRBJ1-6, with 11 bases fitting TRBD1. The CDR3 consists of 14 residues. J gave up 7 bases and V 8 bases, and 4 bases lay outside the gene matches. For the CDR3, the DNA is TGTGCCAGCGGCGGACAGGGGGCAAATTCACCCCTCCACTTT. Amino acid sequence: CASGGQGANSPLHF.

Ten or more counts support this clonotype. The genes are TRBV10-3 and TRBJ2-5; D ambiguous. The germline CDR1 and CDR2 sequences are ENHRY and SYGVKD. The CDR3 loop spans 13 amino acids. V lost 0 bases, J lost 5 bases, and 7 bases lay in between. The CDR3 DNA sequence: TGTGCCATCAGTGAGTCGTTAGAGGAGACCCAGTACTTC. It specifies CAISESLEETQYF.

This clonotype was counted many times. V and J are TRBV5-1 and TRBJ1-4, with 11 bases fitting TRBD1. The CDR3 is 16 amino acids. Losses at the gene ends were 6 bases for V and 0 bases for J; bases not matched to a gene: 4. In germline, CDR1 is SGHRS, CDR2 YFSETQ. DNA of the CDR3: TGCGCCAGCAAAAGGACAGGGGGCGCAACTAATGAAAAACTGTTTTTT. Amino acids: CASKRTGGATNEKLFF.

This clonotype occurred many times. This rearrangement joins TRBV20-1 to TRBJ2-7; tentatively, D is TRBD2 (6 bases). V lost 7 bases to trimming and J lost 7 bases, with 20 bases between them. Looked up from germline, CDR1 is DFQATT and CDR2 is SNEGSKA (reference sequence). The CDR3 totals 13 residues. The CDR3 here is CSGETGTLGEQYF. The CDR3 DNA reads TGCAGTGGGGAAACCGGGACTCTCGGAGAGCAGTACTTC.

This clonotype was detected many times. J is TRBJ1-4 and V is TRBV6-5; D ambiguous. V dropped 6 bases and J dropped 0 bases, with 17 bases sitting between them. The germline CDR1 and CDR2 sequences are MNHEY and SVGAGI. The CDR3 sequence is 17 residues long. The CDR3 coding sequence is TGTGCCAGCAGCTTACACCCTACCCCCGCAACTAATGAAAAACTGTTTTTT. Translating gives CASSLHPTPATNEKLFF.

This clonotype has ten or more counts. CDR3 loop: CASSLVGAREKLFF. The CDR3 DNA sequence: TGCGCCAGCAGCTTGGTAGGCGCCAGGGAAAAACTGTTTTTT. V and J are TRBV5-1 and TRBJ1-4; D remains ambiguous. Germline CDR1 and CDR2: SGHRS and YFSETQ. This CDR3 is built from 14 residues. Trimming pared 0 bases from V and 8 bases from J, leaving 11 bases between.

Only a few counts were recorded for this clonotype. Since a much larger clone is just one base distant, this may be a read error. The V call is TRBV20-1, the J call TRBJ2-4; 9 nucleotides align to TRBD1. The CDR3 consists of 14 residues. J lost 13 bases, V lost 4 bases, and 14 bases had no gene match. Germline CDR1 is DFQATT and CDR2 is SNEGSKA (reference sequence). The CDR3 DNA reads as TGCAGTGCTACCCGGACAGGGGTCTCGAATGAGCAGTACTTC. Residues: CSATRTGVSNEQYF.

This clonotype was recorded at least ten times. The chain is built from TRBV7-2 and TRBJ2-2; a weak D match, TRBD2 (5 bases). Trimming took 5 bases from V and 7 from J, leaving 11 bases between them. Germline loops: CDR1 SGHTA, CDR2 FQGNSA. The CDR3 is 13 amino acids. The CDR3 is CASSAQAVGELFF. For the CDR3, the DNA is TGTGCCAGCAGCGCCCAAGCGGTCGGGGAGCTGTTTTTT.

This clonotype is large. The chain links TRBV6-2 or TRBV6-3 to TRBJ2-3; 13 bases line up with TRBD2. This CDR3 is built from 15 residues. Germline V gives CDR1 MNHEY, CDR2 SVGEGT. After removal of 5 bases from V and 4 bases from J, the junction contained 3 bases not matched to a gene. The CDR3 DNA reads TGTGCCAGCAGTGAACTAGCGGGGGGGCCAGATACGCAGTATTTT. The encoded protein is CASSELAGGPDTQYF.